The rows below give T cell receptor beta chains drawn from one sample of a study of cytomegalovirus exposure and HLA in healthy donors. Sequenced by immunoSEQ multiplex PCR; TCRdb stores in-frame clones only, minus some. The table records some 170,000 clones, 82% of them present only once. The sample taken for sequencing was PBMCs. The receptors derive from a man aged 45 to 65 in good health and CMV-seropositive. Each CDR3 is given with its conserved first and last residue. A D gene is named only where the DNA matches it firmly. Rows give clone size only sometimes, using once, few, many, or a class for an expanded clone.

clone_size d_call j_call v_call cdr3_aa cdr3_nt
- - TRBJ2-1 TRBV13 CASSFWTSGITEQFF TGTGCCAGCAGCTTCTGGACCAGCGGAATCACTGAGCAGTTCTTC
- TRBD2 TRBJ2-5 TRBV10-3 CAISHPSGTSGRAYETQYF TGTGCCATCAGTCACCCCTCCGGGACTAGCGGGAGGGCCTATGAGACCCAGTACTTC
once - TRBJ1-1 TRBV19 CATVREVEAFF TGTGCCACCGTGAGGGAGGTTGAAGCTTTCTTT
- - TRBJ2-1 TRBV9 CASSVGAPSYNEQFF TGTGCCAGCAGCGTAGGGGCTCCCTCCTACAATGAGCAGTTCTTC
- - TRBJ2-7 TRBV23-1 CASSQVGGHQSYEQYF TGCGCCAGCAGTCAGGTCGGGGGTCACCAGAGCTACGAGCAGTACTTC
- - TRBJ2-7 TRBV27 CASSFGGTTYEQYF TGTGCCAGCAGTTTTGGGGGGACCACCTACGAGCAGTACTTC
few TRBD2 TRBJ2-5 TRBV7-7 CASSLGSAGGGQETQYF TGTGCTAGCAGCTTAGGGTCGGCGGGAGGGGGCCAAGAGACCCAGTACTTC
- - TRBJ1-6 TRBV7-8 CASSKRIALDSPLHF TGTGCCAGCAGCAAGAGGATAGCTCTCGATTCACCCCTCCACTTT
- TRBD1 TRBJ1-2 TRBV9 CASSYTGDRGLSNYGYTF TGTGCCAGCAGCTATACTGGGGACAGGGGGCTGTCTAACTATGGCTACACCTTC
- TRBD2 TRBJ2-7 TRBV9 CASSPAGGPGEQYF TGTGCCAGCAGCCCAGCGGGAGGGCCGGGGGAGCAGTACTTC
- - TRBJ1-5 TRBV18 CASSPTGTNALQPQHF TGTGCCAGCTCACCGACCGGGACAAACGCGCTTCAGCCCCAGCATTTT
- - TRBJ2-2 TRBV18 CASSPYAEGTGELFF TGTGCCAGCTCACCATATGCAGAGGGCACCGGGGAGCTGTTTTTT
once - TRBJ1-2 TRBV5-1 CASSFQENYGYTF TGCGCCAGCAGCTTTCAGGAAAACTATGGCTACACCTTC
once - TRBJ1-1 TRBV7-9 CASSPISTGPNTEAFF TGTGCCAGCAGCCCTATCAGCACAGGCCCGAACACTGAAGCTTTCTTT
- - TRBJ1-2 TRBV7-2 CASSLDRGSYGYTF TGTGCCAGCAGCTTAGATCGGGGAAGCTATGGCTACACCTTC
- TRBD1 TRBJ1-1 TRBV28 CASTLQGAFNTEAFF TGTGCCAGCACCTTACAGGGGGCATTCAACACTGAAGCTTTCTTT
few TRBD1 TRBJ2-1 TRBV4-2 CASSQTIQGYSYNEQFF TGTGCCAGCAGCCAAACTATACAGGGGTACTCCTACAATGAGCAGTTCTTC
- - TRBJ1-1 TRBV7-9 CSSSLEGVSEAFF TGTTCCAGCAGCTTAGAAGGGGTGAGTGAAGCTTTCTTT
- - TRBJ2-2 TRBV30 CAWIGSGREYNTGELFF TGTGCCTGGATTGGGTCGGGCCGGGAGTACAACACCGGGGAGCTGTTTTTT
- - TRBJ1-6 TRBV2 CASRPGDHNSPLHF TGTGCCAGCAGGCCAGGGGACCACAATTCACCCCTCCACTTT
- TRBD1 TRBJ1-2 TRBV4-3 CASSQGWGQGGGLSGYTF TGCGCCAGCAGCCAGGGATGGGGACAGGGGGGAGGGTTAAGTGGCTACACCTTC
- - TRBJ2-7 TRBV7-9 CASSARSYEQYF TGTGCCAGCAGCGCGAGGAGCTACGAGCAGTACTTC
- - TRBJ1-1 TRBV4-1 CASSQDGPNTEAFF TGCGCCAGCAGCCAAGATGGGCCGAACACTGAAGCTTTCTTT